This T cell receptor beta chain was sequenced during a study of shared clonotypes between healthy human individuals. Notes on the study in general: Inspection by rarefaction showed sorted-subset sequencing to be incomplete despite large depth.

Of note for this clone: Its antigen is unknown.

Naive-designated CD8 cells lacked CD45RO, were positively enriched for CCR7, and omitted terminally differentiated effector memory CD45RA+ cells. Some clones are missing from TCRdb's copy, which holds only in-frame ones; the method was immunoSEQ multiplex PCR. The table records under 1 million clones, around 93% of them present only once. V gave up 0 bases and J gave up 2 bases; unmatched junction bases: 3. CDR3 size: 16 residues. Germline V gene data show CDR1 as SGHVS and CDR2 as FNYEAQ. J is TRBJ2-1 and V is TRBV7-6; 8 bases fit TRBD1. Specimen: naive CD8+ T cells sorted from blood. This clonotype was obtained from a man aged 30 to 45 in good health. The CDR3 spells CASSLALTGAYNEQFF. In DNA form, the CDR3 reads TGTGCCAGCAGCTTAGCCCTGACAGGGGCCTACAATGAGCAGTTCTTC.